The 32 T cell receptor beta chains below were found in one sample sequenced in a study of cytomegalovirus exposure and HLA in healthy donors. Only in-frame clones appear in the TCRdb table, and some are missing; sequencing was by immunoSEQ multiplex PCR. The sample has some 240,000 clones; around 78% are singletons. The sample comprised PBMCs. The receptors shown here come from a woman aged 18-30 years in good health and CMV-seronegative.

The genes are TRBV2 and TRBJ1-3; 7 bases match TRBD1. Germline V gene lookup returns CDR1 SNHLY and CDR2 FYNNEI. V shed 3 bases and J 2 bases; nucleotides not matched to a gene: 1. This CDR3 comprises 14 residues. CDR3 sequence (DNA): TGTGCCAGCAGTGAGCAGGGGGCTGGAAACACCATATATTTT. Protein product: CASSEQGAGNTIYF.

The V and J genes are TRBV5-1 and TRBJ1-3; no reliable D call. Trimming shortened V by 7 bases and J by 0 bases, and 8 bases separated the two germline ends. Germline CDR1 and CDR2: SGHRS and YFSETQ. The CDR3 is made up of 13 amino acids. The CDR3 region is CASQEGSGNTIYF. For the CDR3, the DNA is TGCGCCAGCCAGGAGGGCTCTGGAAACACCATATATTTT.

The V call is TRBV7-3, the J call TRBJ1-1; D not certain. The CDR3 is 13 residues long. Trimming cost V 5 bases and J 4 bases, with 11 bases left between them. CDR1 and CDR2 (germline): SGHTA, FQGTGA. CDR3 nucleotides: TGTGCCAGCAGCCGAGATGCGGTCACTGAAGCTTTCTTT. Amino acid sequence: CASSRDAVTEAFF.

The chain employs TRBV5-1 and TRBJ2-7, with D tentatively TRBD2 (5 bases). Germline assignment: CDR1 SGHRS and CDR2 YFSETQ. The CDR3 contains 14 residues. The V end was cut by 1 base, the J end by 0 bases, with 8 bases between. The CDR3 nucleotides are TGCGCCAGCAGCTTGCCGGACTTCTCCTACGAGCAGTACTTC. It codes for CASSLPDFSYEQYF.

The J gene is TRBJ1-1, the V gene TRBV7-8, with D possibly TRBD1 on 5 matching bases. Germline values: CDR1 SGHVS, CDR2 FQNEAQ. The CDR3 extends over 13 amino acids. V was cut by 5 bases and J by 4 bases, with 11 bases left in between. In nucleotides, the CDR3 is TGTGCCAGCAGCAAAGCCCAGGGCACTGAAGCTTTCTTT. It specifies CASSKAQGTEAFF.

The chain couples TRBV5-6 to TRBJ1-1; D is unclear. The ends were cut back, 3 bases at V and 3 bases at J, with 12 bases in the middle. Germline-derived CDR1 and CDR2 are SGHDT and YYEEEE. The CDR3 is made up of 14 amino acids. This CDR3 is CASSYGRMDTEAFF. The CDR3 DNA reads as TGTGCCAGCAGCTACGGACGAATGGACACTGAAGCTTTCTTT.

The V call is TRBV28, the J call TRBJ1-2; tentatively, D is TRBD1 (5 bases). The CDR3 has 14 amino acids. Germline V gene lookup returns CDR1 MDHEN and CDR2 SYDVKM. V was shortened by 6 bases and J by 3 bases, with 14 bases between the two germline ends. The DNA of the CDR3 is TGTGCCAGCAGCACTGGGGGGTTGGACTATGGCTACACCTTC. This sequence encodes CASSTGGLDYGYTF.

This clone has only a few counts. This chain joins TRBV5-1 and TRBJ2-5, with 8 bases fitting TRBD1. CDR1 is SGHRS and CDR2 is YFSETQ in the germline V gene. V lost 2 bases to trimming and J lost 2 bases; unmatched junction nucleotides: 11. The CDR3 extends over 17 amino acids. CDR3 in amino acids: CASSLGQGGLFQETQYF. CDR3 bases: TGCGCCAGCAGCTTAGGACAGGGCGGTCTGTTTCAAGAGACCCAGTACTTC.

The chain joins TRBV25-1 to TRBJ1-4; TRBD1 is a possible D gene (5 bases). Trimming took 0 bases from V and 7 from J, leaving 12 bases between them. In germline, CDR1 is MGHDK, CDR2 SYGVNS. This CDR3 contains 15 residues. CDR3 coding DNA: TGTGCCAGCAGTGAATATCGGGGGGTGACTGAAAAACTGTTTTTT. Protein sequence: CASSEYRGVTEKLFF.

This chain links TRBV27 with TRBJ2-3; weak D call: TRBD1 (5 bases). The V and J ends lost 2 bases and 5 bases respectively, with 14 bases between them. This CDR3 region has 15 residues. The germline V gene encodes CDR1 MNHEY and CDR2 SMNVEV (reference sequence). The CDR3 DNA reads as TGTGCCAGCAGTTTAAGAGAACCAGGGCAAGATACGCAGTATTTT. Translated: CASSLREPGQDTQYF.

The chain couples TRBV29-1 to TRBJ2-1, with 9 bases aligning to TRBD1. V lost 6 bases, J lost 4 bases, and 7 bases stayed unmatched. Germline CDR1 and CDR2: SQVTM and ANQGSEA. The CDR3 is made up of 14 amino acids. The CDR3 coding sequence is TGCAGCGTACGACCGGGACAGGGTTACAATGAGCAGTTCTTC. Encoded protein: CSVRPGQGYNEQFF.

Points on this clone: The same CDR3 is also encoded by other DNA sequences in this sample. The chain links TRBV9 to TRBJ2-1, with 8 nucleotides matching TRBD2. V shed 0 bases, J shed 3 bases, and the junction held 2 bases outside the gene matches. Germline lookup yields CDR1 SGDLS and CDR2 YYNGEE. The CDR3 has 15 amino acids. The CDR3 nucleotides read TGTGCCAGCAGCGTAGGGAGCGGGAGCTACAATGAGCAGTTCTTC. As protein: CASSVGSGSYNEQFF. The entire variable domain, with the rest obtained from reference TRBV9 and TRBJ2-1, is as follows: DSGVTQTPKHLITATGQRVTLRCSPRSGDLSVYWYQQSLDQGLQFLIQYYNGEERAKGNILERFSAQQFPDLHSELNLSSLELGDSALYFCASSVGSGSYNEQFFGPGTRLTVL.

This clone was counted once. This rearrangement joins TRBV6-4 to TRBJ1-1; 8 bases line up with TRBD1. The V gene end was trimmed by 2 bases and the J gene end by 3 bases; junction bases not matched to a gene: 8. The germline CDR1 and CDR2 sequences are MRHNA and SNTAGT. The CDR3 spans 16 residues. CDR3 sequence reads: CASSDTLTGEYTEAFF. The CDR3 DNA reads TGTGCCAGCAGTGACACCCTGACAGGGGAGTACACTGAAGCTTTCTTT.

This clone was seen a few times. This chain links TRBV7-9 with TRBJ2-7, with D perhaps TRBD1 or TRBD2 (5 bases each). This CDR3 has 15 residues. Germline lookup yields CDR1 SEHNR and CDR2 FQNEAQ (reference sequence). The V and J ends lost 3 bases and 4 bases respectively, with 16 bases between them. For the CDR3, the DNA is TGTGCCAGCAGCTTTTTCCGGGACCACTCGTACGAGCAGTACTTC. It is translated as CASSFFRDHSYEQYF.

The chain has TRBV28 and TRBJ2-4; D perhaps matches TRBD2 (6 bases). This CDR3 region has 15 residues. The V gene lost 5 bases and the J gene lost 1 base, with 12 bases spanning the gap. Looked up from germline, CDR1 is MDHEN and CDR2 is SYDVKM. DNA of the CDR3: TGTGCCAGCAGTCCCCGGGGAGGTGCCAAAAACATTCAGTACTTC. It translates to CASSPRGGAKNIQYF.

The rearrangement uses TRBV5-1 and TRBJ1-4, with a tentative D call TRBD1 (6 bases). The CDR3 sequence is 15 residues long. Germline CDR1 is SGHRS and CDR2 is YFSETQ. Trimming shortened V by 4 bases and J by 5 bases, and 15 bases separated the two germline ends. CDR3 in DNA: TGCGCCAGCAGCCCCGGGGGGGGCGGAAATGAAAAACTGTTTTTT. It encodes CASSPGGGGNEKLFF.

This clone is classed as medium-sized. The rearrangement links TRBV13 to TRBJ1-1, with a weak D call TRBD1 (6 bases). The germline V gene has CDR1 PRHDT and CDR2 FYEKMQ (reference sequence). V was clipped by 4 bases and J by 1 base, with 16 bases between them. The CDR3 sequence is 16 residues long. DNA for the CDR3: TGTGCCAGCAGCTCACCCCGGACAGAAGAGAACACTGAAGCTTTCTTT. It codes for CASSSPRTEENTEAFF.

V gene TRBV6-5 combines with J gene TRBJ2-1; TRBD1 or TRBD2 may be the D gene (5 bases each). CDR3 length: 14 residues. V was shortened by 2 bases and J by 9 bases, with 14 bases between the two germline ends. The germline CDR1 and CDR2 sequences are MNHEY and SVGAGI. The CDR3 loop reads CASSYGPWGSEQFF. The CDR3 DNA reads TGTGCCAGCAGTTACGGGCCATGGGGGAGTGAGCAGTTCTTC.

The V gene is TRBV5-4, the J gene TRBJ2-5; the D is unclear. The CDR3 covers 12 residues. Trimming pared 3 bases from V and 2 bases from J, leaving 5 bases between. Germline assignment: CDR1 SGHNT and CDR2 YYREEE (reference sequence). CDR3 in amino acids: CASSSPQETQYF. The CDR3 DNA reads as TGTGCCAGCAGCTCACCACAAGAGACCCAGTACTTC. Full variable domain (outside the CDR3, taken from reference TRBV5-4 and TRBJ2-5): ETGVTQSPTHLIKTRGQQVTLRCSSQSGHNTVSWYQQALGQGPQFIFQYYREEENGRGNFPPRFSGLQFPNYSSELNVNALELDDSALYLCASSSPQETQYFGPGTRLLVL.

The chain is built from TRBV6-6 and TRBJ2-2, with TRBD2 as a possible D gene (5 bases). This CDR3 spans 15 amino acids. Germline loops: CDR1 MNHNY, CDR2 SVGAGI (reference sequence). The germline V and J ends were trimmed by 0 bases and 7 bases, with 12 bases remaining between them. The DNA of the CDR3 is TGTGCCAGCAGTTACTCGAGCGGTGGCGGCGGGGAGCTGTTTTTT. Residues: CASSYSSGGGGELFF.

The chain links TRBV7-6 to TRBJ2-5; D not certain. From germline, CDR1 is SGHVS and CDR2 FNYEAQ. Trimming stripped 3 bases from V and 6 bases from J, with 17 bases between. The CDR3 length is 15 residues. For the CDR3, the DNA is TGTGCCAGCAGCTTCACGGGTAGTCGGGTAAAGACCCAGTACTTC. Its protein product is CASSFTGSRVKTQYF.

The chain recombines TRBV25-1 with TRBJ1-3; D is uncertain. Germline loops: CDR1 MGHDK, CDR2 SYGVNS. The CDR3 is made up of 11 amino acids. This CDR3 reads CAAGSGNTIYF. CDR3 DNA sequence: TGTGCTGCAGGATCTGGAAACACCATATATTTT.

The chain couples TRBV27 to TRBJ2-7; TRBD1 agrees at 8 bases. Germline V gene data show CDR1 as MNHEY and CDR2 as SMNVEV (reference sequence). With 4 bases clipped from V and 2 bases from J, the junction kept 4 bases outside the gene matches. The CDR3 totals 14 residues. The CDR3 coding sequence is TGTGCCAGCAGTTCGGGACAGGTAACCTACGAGCAGTACTTC. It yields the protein CASSSGQVTYEQYF.

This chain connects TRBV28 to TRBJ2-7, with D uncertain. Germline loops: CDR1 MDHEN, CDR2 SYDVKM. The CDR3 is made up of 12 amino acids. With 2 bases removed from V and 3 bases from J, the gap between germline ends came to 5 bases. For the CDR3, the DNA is TGTGCCAGCAGTTTAACAGACTACGAGCAGTACTTC. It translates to CASSLTDYEQYF.

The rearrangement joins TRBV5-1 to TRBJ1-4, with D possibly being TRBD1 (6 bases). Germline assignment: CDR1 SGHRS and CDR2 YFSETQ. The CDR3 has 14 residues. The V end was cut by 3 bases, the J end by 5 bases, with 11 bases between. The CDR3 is CASSSGTPNEKLFF. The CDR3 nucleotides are TGCGCCAGCAGCTCCGGGACACCAAATGAAAAACTGTTTTTT.

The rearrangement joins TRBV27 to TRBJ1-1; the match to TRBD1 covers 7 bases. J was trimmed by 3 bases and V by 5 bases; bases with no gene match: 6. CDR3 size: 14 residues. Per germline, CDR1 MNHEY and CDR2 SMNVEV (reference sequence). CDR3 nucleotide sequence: TGTGCCAGCAGTCCCCGACAGGGAGACACTGAAGCTTTCTTT. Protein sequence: CASSPRQGDTEAFF.

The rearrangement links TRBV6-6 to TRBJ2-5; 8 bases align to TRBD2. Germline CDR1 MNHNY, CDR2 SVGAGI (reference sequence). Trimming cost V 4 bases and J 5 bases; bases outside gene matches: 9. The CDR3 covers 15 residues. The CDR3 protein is CASSSPAGVMETQYF. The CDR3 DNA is TGTGCCAGCAGTTCCCCAGCGGGAGTGATGGAGACCCAGTACTTC.

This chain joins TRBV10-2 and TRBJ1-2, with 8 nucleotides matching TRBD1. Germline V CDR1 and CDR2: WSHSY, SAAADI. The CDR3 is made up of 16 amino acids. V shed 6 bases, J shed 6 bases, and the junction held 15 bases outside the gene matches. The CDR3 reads CASRIAGRGREDGYTF. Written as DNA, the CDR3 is TGCGCCAGCAGAATCGCTGGCAGGGGGCGCGAAGATGGCTACACCTTC.

The CDR3 protein is CASSQPPGTGDGELFF. As DNA, the CDR3 is TGCGCCAGCAGCCAACCCCCCGGGACAGGGGACGGGGAGCTGTTTTTT. The chain combines TRBV4-1 with TRBJ2-2, with 10 bases matching TRBD1. Per the germline V gene, CDR1 is MGHRA and CDR2 is YSYEKL. This CDR3 has 16 residues. Unmatched junction bases numbered 7, after V lost 2 bases and J lost 7 bases.

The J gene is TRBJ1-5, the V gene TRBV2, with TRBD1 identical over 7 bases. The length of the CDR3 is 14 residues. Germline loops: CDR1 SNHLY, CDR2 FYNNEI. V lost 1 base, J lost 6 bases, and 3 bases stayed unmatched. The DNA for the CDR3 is TGTGCCAGCAGTGAAGGACAGGGACGTCAGCCCCAGCATTTT. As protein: CASSEGQGRQPQHF.

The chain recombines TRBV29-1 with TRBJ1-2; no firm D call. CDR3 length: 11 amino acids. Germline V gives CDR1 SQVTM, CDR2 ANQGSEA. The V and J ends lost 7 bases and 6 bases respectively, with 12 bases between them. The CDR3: CSALDGNGYTF. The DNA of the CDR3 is TGCAGCGCCCTCGACGGGAATGGCTACACCTTC.

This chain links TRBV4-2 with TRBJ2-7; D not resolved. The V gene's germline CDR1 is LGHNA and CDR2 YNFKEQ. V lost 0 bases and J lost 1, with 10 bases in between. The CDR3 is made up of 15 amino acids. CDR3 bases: TGTGCCAGCAGCCAAGAAGTTGACCCTTCCTACGAGCAGTACTTC. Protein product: CASSQEVDPSYEQYF.